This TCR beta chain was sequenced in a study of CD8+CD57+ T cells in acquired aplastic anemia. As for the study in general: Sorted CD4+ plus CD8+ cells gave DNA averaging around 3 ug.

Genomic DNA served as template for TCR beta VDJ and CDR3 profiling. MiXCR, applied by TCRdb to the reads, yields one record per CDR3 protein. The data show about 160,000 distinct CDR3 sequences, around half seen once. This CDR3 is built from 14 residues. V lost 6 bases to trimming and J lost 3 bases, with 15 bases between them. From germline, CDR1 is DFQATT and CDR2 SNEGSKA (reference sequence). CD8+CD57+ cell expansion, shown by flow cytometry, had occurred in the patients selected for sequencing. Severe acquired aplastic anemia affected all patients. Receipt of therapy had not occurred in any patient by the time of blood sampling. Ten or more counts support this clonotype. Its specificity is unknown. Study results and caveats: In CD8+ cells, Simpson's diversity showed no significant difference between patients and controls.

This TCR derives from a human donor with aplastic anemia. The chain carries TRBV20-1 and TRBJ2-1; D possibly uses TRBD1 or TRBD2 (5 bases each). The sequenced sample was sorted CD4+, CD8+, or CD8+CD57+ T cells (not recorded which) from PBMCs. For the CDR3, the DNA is TGCAGTGCAGGGCCGGGACGCGGCTACAATGAGCAGTTCTTC. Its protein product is CSAGPGRGYNEQFF.